The entry that follows covers one T cell receptor beta chain sequence. These data come from a study of blood T cell repertoires in COVID-19. Looking at the study overall: There were acute and convalescent COVID-19 samples, and they came from the United States, Italy and Spain.

Seattle enrolled patients during active infection and tracked them longitudinally. In the study's own analysis: For nucleated cells, counts were estimated from reference gene primer amplification. The method was immunoSEQ multiplex PCR; TCRdb's version includes in-frame clones alone and lacks a portion of them. That table supplies the V and J calls and clone size; D and trimming were determined from the DNA. The sample records around 170,000 clones, under 85% being singletons. The TCR comes from a woman between 65 and 79 years old with COVID-19, enrolled during active disease. The sequencing input was peripheral blood.

The CDR3 spells CASSPQLAGEEQYF. CDR3 coding DNA: TGTGCCAGCAGCCCCCAGCTAGCGGGAGAAGAGCAGTACTTC. V is TRBV11-2 and J is TRBJ2-7; 10 nucleotides line up with TRBD2. V dropped 5 bases and J dropped 7; count of bases not matched to a gene: 8. The length of the CDR3 is 14 residues. Germline CDR1 is SGHAT and CDR2 is FQNNGV.